This TCR beta chain was identified in a study of T-cell reconstitution after alpha-beta-depleted transplantation in children. Findings and limits, study-wide: The origin of high day-60 TCRbeta diversity in some patients lay in surviving recipient T cells and thymic progenitors. Several hundred expanded graft clones reportedly were the source of alpha-beta T cells about two months after transplant. A year post-transplant, T-cell counts and diversity derived mostly from newly produced T cells.

The germline CDR1 and CDR2 sequences are LNHNV and YYDKDF (reference sequence). This CDR3 is built from 13 residues. The V gene lost 4 bases and the J gene lost 1 base, with 7 bases spanning the gap. It was with unique molecular identifiers that the TCRbeta library was prepared. TCRdb reanalysed the PCR reads using MiXCR and keeps one entry per CDR3 protein. There are 250,000 to 300,000 distinct CDR3 sequences in the sample; around a tenth occur only once, and around a quarter lies in the top ten. This clonotype was seen at least ten times. Antigen: not known. Sequencing used peripheral blood, obtained 180 days after TCRalphabeta/CD19-depleted stem cell transplant. The sequence was obtained from a male patient between 2 and 15 years old who had a stem cell transplant for chronic granulomatous disease, so the T cells may come from the graft donor. The rearrangement links TRBV15 to TRBJ2-5, with D possibly being TRBD1 (6 bases). DNA of the CDR3: TGTGCCACCAGCAAGGACAGCCAAGAGACCCAGTACTTC. It specifies CATSKDSQETQYF.